A selection of T cell receptor beta chains follows, all from one sample in a study of cytotoxic CD8 clonotypes in ibrutinib-treated CLL. The repertoire was sequenced with immunoSEQ multiplex PCR; TCRdb's copy has only in-frame clones and lacks some. The sample yields about 160,000 clones, about 88% seen once. The sequenced sample was PBMCs, obtained at disease progression, from a patient treated with ibrutinib. The receptors shown here come from a human donor with chronic lymphocytic leukemia. The CDR3 runs from the conserved cysteine through the conserved F or W. Each record gives: CDR3 protein, CDR3 DNA, V gene, D gene, J gene, clone size. The D gene is left open where the match is weak. Clone size is not always given. Where it is, it says once, few, many or a class for expanded clones.

CDR3 protein: CASSFTDSEQFF; CDR3 DNA: TGCGCCAGCAGCTTCACAGATTCGGAGCAGTTCTTC; V gene: TRBV5-1; D gene: .; J gene: TRBJ2-1; clone size: few
CDR3 protein: CASSTPSGLAEETQYF; CDR3 DNA: TGTGCCAGCAGCACCCCCTCCGGACTAGCTGAAGAGACCCAGTACTTC; V gene: TRBV5-6; D gene: TRBD2; J gene: TRBJ2-5; clone size: .
CDR3 protein: CASSPSQAFSYEQYF; CDR3 DNA: TGTGCCAGCTCACCAAGTCAGGCCTTCTCCTACGAGCAGTACTTC; V gene: TRBV18; D gene: .; J gene: TRBJ2-7; clone size: .
CDR3 protein: CASSRVSGNRSGNTIYF; CDR3 DNA: TGTGCCAGCAGCCGGGTCTCGGGGAATCGCTCTGGAAACACCATATATTTT; V gene: TRBV4-2; D gene: .; J gene: TRBJ1-3; clone size: .
CDR3 protein: CASSSTPVLSGNEQFF; CDR3 DNA: TGTGCCAGCAGCTCAACCCCCGTCCTATCCGGCAATGAGCAGTTCTTC; V gene: TRBV7-3; D gene: .; J gene: TRBJ2-1; clone size: .
CDR3 protein: CASSETWSPRRQPQHF; CDR3 DNA: TGTGCCAGCAGTGAAACCTGGTCACCCCGAAGGCAGCCCCAGCATTTT; V gene: TRBV2; D gene: .; J gene: TRBJ1-5; clone size: medium-sized
CDR3 protein: CSSDRNYGYTF; CDR3 DNA: TGCAGCTCTGACAGAAACTATGGCTACACCTTC; V gene: TRBV29-1; D gene: .; J gene: TRBJ1-2; clone size: .
CDR3 protein: CASRVIIEKLFF; CDR3 DNA: TGTGCCAGCAGGGTTATTATTGAAAAACTGTTTTTT; V gene: TRBV2; D gene: .; J gene: TRBJ1-4; clone size: .
CDR3 protein: CASSYRWGAPNTEAFF; CDR3 DNA: TGTGCCAGCAGCTACCGATGGGGGGCCCCGAACACTGAAGCTTTCTTT; V gene: TRBV7-2; D gene: .; J gene: TRBJ1-1; clone size: .
CDR3 protein: CASSRTGTAYEQYF; CDR3 DNA: TGTGCCAGCTCACGGACAGGGACGGCCTACGAGCAGTACTTC; V gene: TRBV18; D gene: TRBD1; J gene: TRBJ2-7; clone size: .